This TCR beta chain is from a study of blood T cell repertoires in COVID-19. Under the authors' procedure: Amplification with reference gene primers provided the estimates of nucleated cell counts. Repertoires were generated with immunoSEQ multiplex PCR, while TCRdb's copy carries only in-frame clones and drops some. V and J calls and clone size are given by that table; D and trimming were obtained from the DNA. This sample has 100,000 to 150,000 clones, with about 89% found just once. V lost 4 bases to trimming and J lost 4 bases, with 11 bases between them. Germline assignment: CDR1 LNHDA and CDR2 SQIVND (reference sequence). The CDR3 length is 14 residues.

The clonotype originates from a man aged 50 to 59 with active or convalescent COVID-19. The rearrangement links TRBV19 to TRBJ1-3; weak D call: TRBD1 (6 bases). Material for sequencing was peripheral blood. The CDR3 here is CASSTTGRGNTIYF. The CDR3 bases are TGTGCCAGTAGTACTACAGGGAGAGGAAACACCATATATTTT.